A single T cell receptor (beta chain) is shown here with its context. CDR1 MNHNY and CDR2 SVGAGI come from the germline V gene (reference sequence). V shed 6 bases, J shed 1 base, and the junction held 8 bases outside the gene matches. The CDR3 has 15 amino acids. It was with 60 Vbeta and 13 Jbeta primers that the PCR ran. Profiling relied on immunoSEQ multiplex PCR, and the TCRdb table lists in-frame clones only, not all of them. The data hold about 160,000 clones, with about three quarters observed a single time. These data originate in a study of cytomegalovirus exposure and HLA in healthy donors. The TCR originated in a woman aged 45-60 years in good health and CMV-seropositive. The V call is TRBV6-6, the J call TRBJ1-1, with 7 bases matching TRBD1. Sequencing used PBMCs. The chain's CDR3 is CASSPTGTANTEAFF. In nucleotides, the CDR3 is TGTGCCAGCAGCCCAACCGGGACAGCGAACACTGAAGCTTTCTTT.